The 18 T cell receptor beta chains reported below all come from one sample, sequenced in a study of CD4+ T cells in melanoma. This table comes from immunoSEQ multiplex PCR, and its TCRdb copy is limited to in-frame clones, with some not included. The table shows approximately 11,000 clones, with approximately 68% occurring only once. Sequenced: cells from a culture (not recorded whether cultured in vitro). Receptors were obtained from a human donor with melanoma.

J is TRBJ1-1 and V is TRBV29-1; 7 bases line up with TRBD1. CDR3 size: 13 residues. CDR1 is SQVTM and CDR2 is ANQGSEA in the germline V gene. Unmatched junction bases numbered 7, after V lost 7 bases and J lost 2 bases. The CDR3 reads CSAEGQVNTEAFF. CDR3 DNA: TGCAGCGCCGAAGGACAGGTCAACACTGAAGCTTTCTTT. The full variable domain, completed using reference TRBV29-1 and TRBJ1-1, is SAVISQKPSRDICQRGTSLTIQCQVDSQVTMMFWYRQQPGQSLTLIATANQGSEATYESGFVIDKFPISRPNLTFSTLTVSNMSPEDSSIYLCSAEGQVNTEAFFGQGTRLTVV.

This clone was seen a few times. The rearrangement uses TRBV30 and TRBJ1-1; the D gene is possibly TRBD1 (5 bases). Trimming removed 8 bases at V and 0 bases at J, with 7 bases between. CDR3 length: 11 amino acids. In germline, CDR1 is GTSNPN, CDR2 SVGIG (reference sequence). CDR3 amino acids: CAGGLNTEAFF. In DNA, the CDR3 is TGTGCCGGGGGATTGAACACTGAAGCTTTCTTT.

This clone has a single count. The chain uses TRBV6-6 and TRBJ2-2, with 7 bases that match TRBD2. With 5 bases clipped from V and 1 base from J, the junction kept 4 bases outside the gene matches. This CDR3 has 15 amino acids. Germline V gene data show CDR1 as MNHNY and CDR2 as SVGAGI (reference sequence). The CDR3 nucleotides are TGTGCCAGCAGTACGGGGAGGGGGAACACCGGGGAGCTGTTTTTT. This gives the protein CASSTGRGNTGELFF.

This clone occurred a few times. The V gene is TRBV5-1, the J gene TRBJ1-2, with 8 bases aligning to TRBD1. Germline values: CDR1 SGHRS, CDR2 YFSETQ. The J segment lost 4 bases and the V segment lost 2 bases, leaving 10 bases of the junction unmatched. This CDR3 spans 16 amino acids. CDR3 bases: TGCGCCAGCAGCTTCTCTCTCGGGACAGGAGCCTATGGCTACACCTTC. It codes for CASSFSLGTGAYGYTF.

This chain links TRBV14 with TRBJ1-1; no clear D. Per the germline V gene, CDR1 is SGHDN and CDR2 is FVKESK. The CDR3 is 13 residues long. Trimming cost V 0 bases and J 6 bases, with 8 bases left between them. The CDR3 sequence is CASSQDLFSEAFF. The CDR3 nucleotides read TGTGCCAGCAGCCAAGATCTGTTTTCTGAAGCTTTCTTT.

The chain couples TRBV30 to TRBJ2-3; TRBD1 matches at 7 bases. The CDR3 covers 11 residues. The germline CDR1 and CDR2 sequences are GTSNPN and SVGIG (reference sequence). V trimming: 2 bases; J trimming: 13 bases; junction bases outside the gene matches: 6. The CDR3 here is CAWSLDRREYF. CDR3 nucleotide sequence: TGTGCCTGGAGTCTGGACAGGCGAGAGTATTTT.

The CDR3 protein is CASSLGVPTGAESPLHF. The CDR3 DNA reads as TGTGCCAGCTCACTGGGCGTACCCACCGGGGCCGAGTCACCCCTCCACTTT. This chain uses TRBV18 with TRBJ1-6; tentative D call: TRBD1 (5 bases). The germline V gene encodes CDR1 KGHSH and CDR2 LQKENI. V was shortened by 4 bases and J by 10 bases, with 23 bases between the two germline ends. CDR3 length: 17 residues.

This clone was seen only a few times. The chain uses TRBV7-2 and TRBJ1-2; D is uncertain. Germline CDR1 is SGHTA and CDR2 is FQGNSA. The CDR3 is 13 amino acids. V lost 1 base, J lost 2 bases, and 5 bases lay in between. CDR3 sequence: CASSLDGNYGYTF. In nucleotides, the CDR3 is TGTGCCAGCAGCTTAGACGGAAACTATGGCTACACCTTC.

V usage is TRBV5-1 and J usage is TRBJ2-7, with 12 bases matching TRBD1. The CDR3 is made up of 16 amino acids. CDR1 SGHRS and CDR2 YFSETQ come from the germline V gene. V dropped 4 bases and J dropped 4; count of bases not matched to a gene: 9. DNA for the CDR3: TGCGCCAGCAGCCGTGGGGGGACAGGGGGCGGATACGAGCAGTACTTC. Translation gives CASSRGGTGGGYEQYF.

The V call is TRBV19, the J call TRBJ1-1; 7 positions agree with TRBD1. Per the germline V gene, CDR1 is LNHDA and CDR2 is SQIVND (reference sequence). The CDR3 totals 11 residues. V trimming: 5 bases; J trimming: 9 bases; junction bases outside the gene matches: 3. CDR3 bases: TGTGCCAGTAGTTTGGGACAGAAAGCTTTCTTT. This gives the protein CASSLGQKAFF.

V gene TRBV6-1 combines with J gene TRBJ2-1; D uncertain. Trimming left V 3 bases short and J 0 bases short, with 15 bases between. This CDR3 region has 17 residues. The germline CDR1 and CDR2 sequences are MNHNS and SASEGT. CDR3 loop: CASSDPGPPSSYNEQFF. CDR3 DNA: TGTGCCAGCAGTGACCCGGGTCCACCGAGCTCCTACAATGAGCAGTTCTTC.

This chain links TRBV7-9 with TRBJ1-2; weak D call: TRBD1 (6 bases). V was pared by 5 bases and J by 4 bases, with 26 bases between. The CDR3 is 18 residues long. Germline V CDR1 and CDR2: SEHNR, FQNEAQ (reference sequence). The CDR3 sequence is CASSGHGSAGDFRYGYTF. DNA of the CDR3: TGTGCCAGCAGCGGTCACGGCTCGGCAGGGGATTTTCGCTATGGCTACACCTTC.

The chain joins TRBV2 to TRBJ2-7; either TRBD1 or TRBD2 may supply D (6 bases each). CDR1 SNHLY and CDR2 FYNNEI come from the germline V gene. The CDR3 loop spans 13 amino acids. The V end lost 11 bases, the J end lost 2 bases, and 16 bases lay between the germline ends. This chain's CDR3 is CAAEGDQTYEQYF. CDR3 coding DNA: TGTGCCGCGGAGGGGGACCAGACCTACGAGCAGTACTTC.

V is TRBV6-1 and J is TRBJ2-3; 7 bases match TRBD1. Looked up from germline, CDR1 is MNHNS and CDR2 is SASEGT. V lost 8 bases, J lost 1 base, and 9 bases stayed unmatched. The CDR3 has 15 residues. The CDR3 reads CASGTTGLRTDTQYF. The CDR3 DNA follows: TGTGCCAGCGGAACGACAGGGCTTCGCACAGATACGCAGTATTTT.

The chain recombines TRBV6-1 with TRBJ1-6; the D gene is possibly TRBD1 (5 bases). The V end was cut by 10 bases, the J end by 0 bases, with 10 bases between. CDR3 length: 14 amino acids. From germline, CDR1 is MNHNS and CDR2 SASEGT. CDR3 in amino acids: CAIGARSYNSPLHF. The CDR3, as DNA: TGTGCCATCGGGGCCCGCTCCTATAATTCACCCCTCCACTTT.

This clone was recorded a few times. The rearrangement joins TRBV7-9 to TRBJ2-3; no definite D call. The CDR3 is 14 amino acids. Per the germline V gene, CDR1 is SEHNR and CDR2 is FQNEAQ (reference sequence). Trimming removed 1 base at V and 6 bases at J, with 11 bases between. DNA of the CDR3: TGTGCCAGCAGCTTAGAGCCGTCCCGGGATACGCAGTATTTT. It yields the protein CASSLEPSRDTQYF.

This clone came up a few times. This chain links TRBV14 with TRBJ2-7; D not resolved. In germline, CDR1 is SGHDN, CDR2 FVKESK. The V end was cut by 1 base, the J end by 10 bases, with 14 bases between. The CDR3 is made up of 13 amino acids. The CDR3 DNA is TGTGCCAGCAGCCAAGGGTTAAGGACCCCCCAGTACTTC. It codes for CASSQGLRTPQYF. The full variable domain, its missing parts supplied by reference TRBV14 and TRBJ2-7, is EAGVTQFPSHSVIEKGQTVTLRCDPISGHDNLYWYRRVMGKEIKFLLHFVKESKQDESGMPNNRFLAERTGGTYSTLKVQPAELEDSGVYFCASSQGLRTPQYFGPGTRLTVT.

V usage is TRBV18 and J usage is TRBJ1-1; no firm D call. Germline V gene data show CDR1 as KGHSH and CDR2 as LQKENI. V dropped 5 bases and J dropped 0 bases, with 10 bases sitting between them. The CDR3 sequence is 14 residues long. In nucleotides, the CDR3 is TGTGCCAGCTCAGTCGGACGGATGAACACTGAAGCTTTCTTT. It codes for CASSVGRMNTEAFF.